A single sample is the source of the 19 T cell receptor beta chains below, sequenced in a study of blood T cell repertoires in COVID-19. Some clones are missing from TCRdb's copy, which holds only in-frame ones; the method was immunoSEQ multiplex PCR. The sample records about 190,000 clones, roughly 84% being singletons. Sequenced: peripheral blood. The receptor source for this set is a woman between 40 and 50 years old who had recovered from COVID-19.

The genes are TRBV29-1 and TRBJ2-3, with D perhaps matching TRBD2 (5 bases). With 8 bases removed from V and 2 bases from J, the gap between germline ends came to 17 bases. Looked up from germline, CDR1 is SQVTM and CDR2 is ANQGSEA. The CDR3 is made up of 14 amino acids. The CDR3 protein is CSSDRFGITDTQYF. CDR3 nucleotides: TGCAGCTCTGACCGTTTCGGGATCACAGATACGCAGTATTTT.

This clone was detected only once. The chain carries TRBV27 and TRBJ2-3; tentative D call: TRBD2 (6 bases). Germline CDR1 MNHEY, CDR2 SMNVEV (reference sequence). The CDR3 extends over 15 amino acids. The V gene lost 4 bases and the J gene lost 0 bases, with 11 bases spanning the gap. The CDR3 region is CASSWRGGSTDTQYF. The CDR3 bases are TGTGCCAGCAGTTGGCGGGGCGGGAGCACAGATACGCAGTATTTT.

The DNA of the CDR3 is TGTGCCAGCAGCTTGCCGGGGGGAGGCGAAAAACTGTTTTTT. Translation: CASSLPGGGEKLFF. This sequence joins TRBV5-6 and TRBJ1-4; a possible D gene is TRBD1 (5 bases). V dropped 1 base and J dropped 8 bases, with 12 bases sitting between them. Germline CDR1 is SGHDT and CDR2 is YYEEEE. The CDR3 spans 14 residues.

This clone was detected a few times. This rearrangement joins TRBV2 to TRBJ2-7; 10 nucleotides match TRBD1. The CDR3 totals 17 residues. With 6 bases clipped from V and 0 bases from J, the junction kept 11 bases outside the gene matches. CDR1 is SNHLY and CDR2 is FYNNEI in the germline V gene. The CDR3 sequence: CASRDPPGQGPSYEQYF. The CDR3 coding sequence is TGTGCCAGCAGGGACCCACCGGGACAGGGGCCCTCCTACGAGCAGTACTTC.

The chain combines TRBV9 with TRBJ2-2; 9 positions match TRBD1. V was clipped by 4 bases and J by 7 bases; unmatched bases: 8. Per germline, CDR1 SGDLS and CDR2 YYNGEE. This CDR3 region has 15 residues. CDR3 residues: CASSPHRQGGGELFF. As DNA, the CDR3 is TGTGCCAGCAGCCCCCATCGACAGGGGGGCGGGGAGCTGTTTTTT.

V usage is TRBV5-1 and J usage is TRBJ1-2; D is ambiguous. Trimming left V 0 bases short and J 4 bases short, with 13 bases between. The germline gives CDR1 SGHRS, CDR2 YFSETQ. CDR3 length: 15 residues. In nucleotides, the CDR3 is TGCGCCAGCAGCTTGGAGACCAACCGGGGCTATGGCTACACCTTC. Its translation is CASSLETNRGYGYTF.

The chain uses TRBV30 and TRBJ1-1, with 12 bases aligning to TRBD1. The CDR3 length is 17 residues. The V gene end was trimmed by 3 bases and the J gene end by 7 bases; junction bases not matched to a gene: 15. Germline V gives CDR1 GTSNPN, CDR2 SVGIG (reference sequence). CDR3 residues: CAWSFTPGQGASGEAFF. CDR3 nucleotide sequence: TGTGCCTGGAGCTTTACACCGGGACAGGGGGCTAGTGGTGAAGCTTTCTTT.

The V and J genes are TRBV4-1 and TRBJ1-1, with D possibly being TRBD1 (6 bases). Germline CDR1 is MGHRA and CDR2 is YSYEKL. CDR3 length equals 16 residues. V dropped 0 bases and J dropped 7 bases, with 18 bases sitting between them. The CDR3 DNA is TGCGCCAGCAGCCAAGATCTCGTCAGGGGCGCCGGTGAAGCTTTCTTT. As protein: CASSQDLVRGAGEAFF.

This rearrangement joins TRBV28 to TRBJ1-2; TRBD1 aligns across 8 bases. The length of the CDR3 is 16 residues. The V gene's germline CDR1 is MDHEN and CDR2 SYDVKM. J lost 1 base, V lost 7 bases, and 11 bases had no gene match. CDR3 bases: TGTGCCAGCAATAAACCCGGACAGGGCGATAACTATGGCTACACCTTC. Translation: CASNKPGQGDNYGYTF.

CDR3 in amino acids: CASSPRLDNSPLHF. The CDR3 DNA follows: TGTGCCAGCAGCCCTCGACTCGATAATTCACCCCTCCACTTT. This chain links TRBV7-6 with TRBJ1-6; D remains ambiguous. Trimming stripped 5 bases from V and 5 bases from J, with 10 bases between. Germline CDR1 SGHVS, CDR2 FNYEAQ. This CDR3 has 14 amino acids.

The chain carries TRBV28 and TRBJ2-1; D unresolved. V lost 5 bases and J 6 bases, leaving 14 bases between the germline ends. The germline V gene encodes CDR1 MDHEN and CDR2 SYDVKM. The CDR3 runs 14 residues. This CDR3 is CASSPSDLFNEQFF. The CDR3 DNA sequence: TGTGCCAGCAGTCCCAGCGACTTATTCAATGAGCAGTTCTTC.

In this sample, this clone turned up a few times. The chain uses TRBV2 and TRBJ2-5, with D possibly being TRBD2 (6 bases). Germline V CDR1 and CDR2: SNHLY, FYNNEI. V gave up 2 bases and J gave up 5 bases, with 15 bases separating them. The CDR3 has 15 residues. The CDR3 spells CASSEMDLARETQYF. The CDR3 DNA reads TGTGCCAGCAGTGAAATGGATCTAGCGCGGGAGACCCAGTACTTC.

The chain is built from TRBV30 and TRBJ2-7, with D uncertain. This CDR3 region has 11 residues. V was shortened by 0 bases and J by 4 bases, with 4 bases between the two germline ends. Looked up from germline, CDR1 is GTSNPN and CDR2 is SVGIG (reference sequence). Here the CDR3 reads CAWSVLYEQYF. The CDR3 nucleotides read TGTGCCTGGAGTGTCCTATACGAGCAGTACTTC.

The CDR3 region has the DNA TGTGCCAGTTCGATTGACCGGGTACGGGGCTACACCTTC. Encoded protein: CASSIDRVRGYTF. The rearrangement joins TRBV19 to TRBJ1-2; D is unresolved. The germline V gene has CDR1 LNHDA and CDR2 SQIVND (reference sequence). With 8 bases removed from V and 8 bases from J, the gap between germline ends came to 18 bases. This CDR3 spans 13 amino acids.

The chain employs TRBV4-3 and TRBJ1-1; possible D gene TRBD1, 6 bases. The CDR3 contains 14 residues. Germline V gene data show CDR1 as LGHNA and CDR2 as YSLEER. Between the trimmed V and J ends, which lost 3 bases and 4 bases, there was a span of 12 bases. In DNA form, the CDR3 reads TGCGCCAGCAGCCAGCTCACAGGGAGCACTGAAGCTTTCTTT. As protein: CASSQLTGSTEAFF.

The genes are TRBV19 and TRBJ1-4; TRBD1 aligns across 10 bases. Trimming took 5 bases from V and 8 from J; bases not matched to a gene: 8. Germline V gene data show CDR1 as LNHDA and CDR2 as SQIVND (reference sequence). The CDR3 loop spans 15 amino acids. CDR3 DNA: TGTGCCAGTAGTGCCTCCGGGACAGGGGTGGAAAAACTGTTTTTT. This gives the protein CASSASGTGVEKLFF.

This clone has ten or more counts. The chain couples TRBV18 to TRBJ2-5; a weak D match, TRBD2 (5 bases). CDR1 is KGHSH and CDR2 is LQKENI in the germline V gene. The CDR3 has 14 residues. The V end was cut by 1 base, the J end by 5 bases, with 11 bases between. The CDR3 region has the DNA TGTGCCAGCTCACCACTAGTAGCGTTTGAGACCCAGTACTTC. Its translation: CASSPLVAFETQYF.

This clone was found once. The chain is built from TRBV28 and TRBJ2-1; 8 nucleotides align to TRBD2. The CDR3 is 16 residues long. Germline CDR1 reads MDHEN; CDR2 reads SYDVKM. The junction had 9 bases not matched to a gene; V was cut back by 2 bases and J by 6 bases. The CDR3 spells CASSLVTSGRRNEQFF. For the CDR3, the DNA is TGTGCCAGCAGTTTAGTAACCAGCGGGAGACGCAATGAGCAGTTCTTC.

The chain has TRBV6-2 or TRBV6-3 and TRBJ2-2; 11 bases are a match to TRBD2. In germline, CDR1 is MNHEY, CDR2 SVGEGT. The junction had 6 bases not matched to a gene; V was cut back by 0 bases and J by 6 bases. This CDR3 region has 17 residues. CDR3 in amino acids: CASSYSRLAGRSGELFF. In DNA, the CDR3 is TGTGCCAGCAGTTACTCGAGACTAGCGGGAAGGTCCGGGGAGCTGTTTTTT.